This TCR beta chain was documented in a study of cytomegalovirus exposure and HLA in healthy donors. Whole-study findings and limits: Many donors shared some public TCRs, even though most TCR sequences were rare.

Germline-derived CDR1 and CDR2 are MNHNS and SASEGT. CDR3 length: 13 amino acids. V was pared by 6 bases and J by 8 bases, with 16 bases between. On this clone itself: The antigen is unknown.

PCR was performed using 60 Vbeta and 13 Jbeta primers. Sequenced by immunoSEQ multiplex PCR; TCRdb stores in-frame clones only, minus some. The data include 100,000 to 150,000 clones; the top ten clones carry approximately 1.6%. The clonotype originates from a man aged 18 to 35 in good health and CMV-seronegative. Sequenced input: PBMCs. The V call is TRBV6-1, the J call TRBJ1-2; weak D call: TRBD1 (6 bases). CDR3 DNA sequence: TGTGCCAGCAGCCAGACAGGAAGGTACGGCTACACCTTC. Amino acids: CASSQTGRYGYTF.